This TCR beta chain was identified in a study of blood T cells in healthy people across ages. A second PCR of about 6 to 12 cycles used a sample-barcoded 5' primer and a J-beta primer mix. Each cDNA molecule was tagged by a template-switch adaptor with 12 random nucleotides. One entry per CDR3 protein, called by TCRdb with MiXCR from the 5' RACE reads. The table lists about 670,000 distinct CDR3 sequences, more than 45% of them singletons. Each sample used at least 6 million PBMCs. V was clipped by 5 bases and J by 7 bases, with 18 bases between them. The CDR3 extends over 13 amino acids. Germline values: CDR1 DFQATT, CDR2 SNEGSKA (reference sequence). The study, taken as a whole, reports: Diversity figures derived from one million T cells were judged to underestimate the true value.

With regard to this clonotype: Its antigen is unidentified.

Input material: blood. The source of this sequence is a woman of 80 years or more in good health. V usage is TRBV20-1 and J usage is TRBJ2-7, with a weak D call TRBD2 (5 bases). The CDR3 DNA follows: TGCAGTGCTCTACAGAGAAGCGGCGGGGAGCAGTACTTC. Translation: CSALQRSGGEQYF.